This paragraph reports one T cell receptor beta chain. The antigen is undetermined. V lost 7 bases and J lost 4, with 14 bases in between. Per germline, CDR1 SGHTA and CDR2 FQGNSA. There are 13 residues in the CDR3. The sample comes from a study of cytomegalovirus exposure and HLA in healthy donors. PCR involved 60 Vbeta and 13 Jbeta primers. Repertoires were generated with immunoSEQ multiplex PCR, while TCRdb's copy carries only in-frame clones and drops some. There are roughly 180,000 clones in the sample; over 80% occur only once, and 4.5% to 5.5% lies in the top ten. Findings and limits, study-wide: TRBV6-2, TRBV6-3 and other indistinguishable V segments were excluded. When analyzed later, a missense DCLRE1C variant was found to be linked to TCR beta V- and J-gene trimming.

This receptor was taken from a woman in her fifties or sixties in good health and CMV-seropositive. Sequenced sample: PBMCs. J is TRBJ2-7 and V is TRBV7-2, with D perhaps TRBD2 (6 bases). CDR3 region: CASTPGTLYEQYF. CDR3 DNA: TGTGCCAGCACCCCCGGGACTTTATACGAGCAGTACTTC.